These T cell receptor beta chains were read from a single sample in a study of cytomegalovirus exposure and HLA in healthy donors. Method: immunoSEQ multiplex PCR; TCRdb's copy keeps in-frame clones and lacks some. The repertoire holds fewer than 200,000 clones, with 76% as singletons. Sample: PBMCs. All receptors come from a female donor in good health and CMV-seronegative. CDR3s include the opening cysteine and the closing phenylalanine or tryptophan. The D gene is left open where the match is weak. Some rows mark clone size as missing; the rest say once, few, many or name a class of expanded clone.

D: -
J: TRBJ2-6
size: once
V: TRBV9
CDR3: CASSVAQGSGANVLTF
DNA: TGTGCCAGCAGCGTAGCGCAGGGCTCTGGGGCCAACGTCCTGACTTTC

D: TRBD1
J: TRBJ2-7
size: -
V: TRBV28
CDR3: CASTSGDRAYEQYF
DNA: TGTGCCAGCACCTCCGGGGACAGGGCCTACGAGCAGTACTTC

D: -
J: TRBJ2-7
size: -
V: TRBV6-5
CDR3: CATIQQGGEKKQYF
DNA: TGTGCCACCATTCAACAGGGCGGAGAGAAGAAGCAGTACTTC

D: TRBD2
J: TRBJ2-6
size: -
V: TRBV2
CDR3: CASSVRRGSSGANVLTF
DNA: TGTGCCAGCAGTGTAAGGCGGGGGTCCTCTGGGGCCAACGTCCTGACTTTC

D: TRBD2
J: TRBJ2-7
size: -
V: TRBV29-1
CDR3: CSVGEFSGAYEQYF
DNA: TGCAGCGTTGGAGAGTTTAGCGGGGCTTACGAGCAGTACTTC

D: -
J: TRBJ2-5
size: -
V: TRBV9
CDR3: CASSVGAGLKEETQYF
DNA: TGTGCCAGCAGCGTCGGGGCGGGACTCAAGGAAGAGACCCAGTACTTC

D: -
J: TRBJ1-2
size: -
V: TRBV6-5
CDR3: CASSPPGGGNGYTF
DNA: TGTGCCAGCAGCCCCCCTGGGGGGGGCAATGGCTACACCTTC

D: TRBD1
J: TRBJ1-1
size: once
V: TRBV6-4
CDR3: CASSLIHPGQGPDRPAFF
DNA: TGTGCCAGCAGTTTAATACACCCGGGACAGGGGCCGGACCGCCCGGCTTTCTTT

D: -
J: TRBJ2-5
size: -
V: TRBV27
CDR3: CASSGNGQFSETQYF
DNA: TGTGCCAGCAGCGGTAACGGACAATTTTCGGAGACCCAGTACTTC

D: TRBD1
J: TRBJ1-2
size: -
V: TRBV7-3
CDR3: CASSIPGQGDYTF
DNA: TGTGCCAGCAGCATCCCGGGACAGGGCGACTACACCTTC

D: -
J: TRBJ1-2
size: -
V: TRBV11-2
CDR3: CASSLDAGAYYGYTF
DNA: TGTGCCAGCAGCTTAGACGCAGGGGCGTACTATGGCTACACCTTC

D: TRBD2
J: TRBJ2-3
size: -
V: TRBV5-1
CDR3: CASSLRRTSGDTDTQYF
DNA: TGCGCCAGCAGCTTACGCCGGACTAGCGGGGACACAGATACGCAGTATTTT

D: -
J: TRBJ2-7
size: -
V: TRBV19
CDR3: CASSPRLGAAYEQYF
DNA: TGTGCCAGTAGTCCTAGACTAGGGGCGGCCTACGAGCAGTACTTC

D: TRBD1
J: TRBJ2-1
size: -
V: TRBV4-3
CDR3: CASSQGQGSGQFF
DNA: TGCGCCAGCAGCCAGGGACAGGGTAGTGGGCAGTTCTTC

D: -
J: TRBJ1-4
size: -
V: TRBV4-3
CDR3: CASSQGSGGNEKLFF
DNA: TGCGCCAGCAGCCAAGGATCCGGTGGTAATGAAAAACTGTTTTTT

D: TRBD2
J: TRBJ2-7
size: -
V: TRBV28
CDR3: CASLRASGTYEQYF
DNA: TGTGCCAGCCTTCGAGCTAGCGGCACCTACGAGCAGTACTTC

D: -
J: TRBJ1-2
size: few
V: TRBV28
CDR3: CASRESRPGEGGYTF
DNA: TGTGCCAGCAGGGAGAGTCGGCCGGGGGAGGGTGGCTACACCTTC

D: TRBD1
J: TRBJ2-7
size: few
V: TRBV28
CDR3: CASSRRGQFREQYF
DNA: TGTGCCAGCAGCCGCAGGGGGCAATTCCGCGAGCAGTACTTC

D: TRBD1
J: TRBJ2-7
size: -
V: TRBV5-6
CDR3: CASSLGTGYYEQYF
DNA: TGTGCCAGCAGCTTAGGGACAGGATACTACGAGCAGTACTTC

D: -
J: TRBJ2-5
size: -
V: TRBV20-1
CDR3: CSATAGETQYF
DNA: TGCAGTGCTACGGCGGGAGAGACCCAGTACTTC

D: TRBD1
J: TRBJ2-3
size: few
V: TRBV7-9
CDR3: CASSSVGARDRERNTQYF
DNA: TGTGCCAGCAGCTCCGTCGGGGCCCGGGACAGGGAAAGGAATACGCAGTATTTT

D: -
J: TRBJ2-3
size: -
V: TRBV7-3
CDR3: CASSSNRETQYF
DNA: TGTGCCAGCAGCTCAAACAGGGAAACGCAGTATTTT

D: -
J: TRBJ1-3
size: few
V: TRBV18
CDR3: CASSPPGATGNTIYF
DNA: TGTGCCAGCTCACCACCGGGGGCAACTGGAAACACCATATATTTT

D: TRBD1
J: TRBJ2-5
size: -
V: TRBV11-1
CDR3: CASRSGQLQETQYF
DNA: TGTGCCAGCAGATCGGGACAGCTGCAAGAGACCCAGTACTTC

D: TRBD2
J: TRBJ2-4
size: -
V: TRBV30
CDR3: CAWSRAGGTLAKNIQYF
DNA: TGTGCCTGGAGCAGGGCGGGAGGAACCCTAGCCAAAAACATTCAGTACTTC

D: TRBD1
J: TRBJ2-5
size: -
V: TRBV6-6
CDR3: CASSSGQGVQYF
DNA: TGTGCCAGCAGTTCCGGACAGGGGGTTCAGTACTTC

D: TRBD1
J: TRBJ2-6
size: once
V: TRBV7-3
CDR3: CASSLRVDRGANVLTF
DNA: TGTGCCAGCAGCTTAAGGGTGGACAGGGGGGCCAACGTCCTGACTTTC

D: TRBD2
J: TRBJ2-3
size: -
V: TRBV7-9
CDR3: CASSSPGPPGLAGEQYF
DNA: TGTGCCAGCAGCTCACCGGGACCGCCGGGACTAGCGGGAGAGCAGTATTTT

D: -
J: TRBJ2-1
size: few
V: TRBV7-7
CDR3: CASSLGYGPHEQFF
DNA: TGTGCTAGCAGCTTAGGCTACGGTCCCCATGAGCAGTTCTTC

D: TRBD2
J: TRBJ2-7
size: once
V: TRBV7-2
CDR3: CASSLAGATSSYEQYF
DNA: TGTGCCAGCAGCCTAGCGGGGGCCACTTCCTCCTACGAGCAGTACTTC

D: TRBD2
J: TRBJ2-7
size: -
V: TRBV5-1
CDR3: CASSLGTSSYEQYF
DNA: TGCGCCAGCAGCTTGGGGACTAGCAGCTACGAGCAGTACTTC